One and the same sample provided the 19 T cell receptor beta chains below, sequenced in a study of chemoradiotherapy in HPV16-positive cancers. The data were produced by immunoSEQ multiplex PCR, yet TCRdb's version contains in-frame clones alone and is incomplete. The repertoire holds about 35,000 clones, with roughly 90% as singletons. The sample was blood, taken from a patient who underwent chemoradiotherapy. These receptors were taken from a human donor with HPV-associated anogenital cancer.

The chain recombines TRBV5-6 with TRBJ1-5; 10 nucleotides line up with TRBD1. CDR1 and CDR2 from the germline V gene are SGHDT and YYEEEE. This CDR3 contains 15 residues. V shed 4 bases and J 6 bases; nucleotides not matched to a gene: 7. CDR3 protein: CASSTSGTGVQPQHF. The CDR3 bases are TGTGCCAGCAGCACGTCCGGGACAGGGGTTCAGCCCCAGCATTTT.

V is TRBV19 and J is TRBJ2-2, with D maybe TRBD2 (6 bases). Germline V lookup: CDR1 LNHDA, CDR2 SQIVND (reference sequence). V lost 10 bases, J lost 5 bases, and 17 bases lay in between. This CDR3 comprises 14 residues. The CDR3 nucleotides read TGTGCCACCAGACAGCAGGGACTGACCGGGGAGCTGTTTTTT. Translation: CATRQQGLTGELFF.

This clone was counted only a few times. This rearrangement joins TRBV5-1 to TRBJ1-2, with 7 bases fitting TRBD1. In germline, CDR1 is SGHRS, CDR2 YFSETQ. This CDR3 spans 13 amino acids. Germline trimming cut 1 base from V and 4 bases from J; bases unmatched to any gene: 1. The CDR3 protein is CASSLRDSYGYTF. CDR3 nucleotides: TGCGCCAGCAGCTTGCGGGACAGCTATGGCTACACCTTC.

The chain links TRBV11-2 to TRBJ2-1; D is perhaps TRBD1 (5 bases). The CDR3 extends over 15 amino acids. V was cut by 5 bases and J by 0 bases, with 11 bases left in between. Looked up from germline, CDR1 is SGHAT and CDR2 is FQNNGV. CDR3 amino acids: CASSTQGSSYNEQFF. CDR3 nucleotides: TGTGCCAGCAGCACCCAGGGCAGCTCCTACAATGAGCAGTTCTTC.

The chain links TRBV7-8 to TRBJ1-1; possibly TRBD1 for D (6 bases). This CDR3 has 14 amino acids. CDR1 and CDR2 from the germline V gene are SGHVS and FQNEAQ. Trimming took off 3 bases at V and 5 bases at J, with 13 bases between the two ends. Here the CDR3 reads CASSFGFGTTEAFF. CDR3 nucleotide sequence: TGTGCCAGCAGCTTTGGGTTCGGGACAACTGAAGCTTTCTTT.

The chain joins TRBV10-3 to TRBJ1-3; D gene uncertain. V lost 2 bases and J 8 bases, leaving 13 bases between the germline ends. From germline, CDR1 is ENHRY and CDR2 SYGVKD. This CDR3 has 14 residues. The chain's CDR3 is CAISEGSTLDTIYF. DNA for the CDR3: TGTGCCATCAGTGAGGGGAGCACATTGGACACCATATATTTT.

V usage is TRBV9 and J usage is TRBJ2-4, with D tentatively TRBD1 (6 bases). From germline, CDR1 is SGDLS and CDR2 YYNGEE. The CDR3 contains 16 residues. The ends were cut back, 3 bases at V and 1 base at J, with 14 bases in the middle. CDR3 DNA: TGTGCCAGCAGCGCAGAGACAGGACGCGCCAAAAACATTCAGTACTTC. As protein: CASSAETGRAKNIQYF.

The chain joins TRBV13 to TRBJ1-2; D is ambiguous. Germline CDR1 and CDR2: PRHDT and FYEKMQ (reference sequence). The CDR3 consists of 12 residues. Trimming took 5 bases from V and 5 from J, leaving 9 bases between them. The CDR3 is CASSAREYGYTF. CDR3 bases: TGTGCCAGCAGCGCCCGTGAGTATGGCTACACCTTC.

The CDR3 DNA reads TGTGCCAGCAGTGAAAGGGCCCTGAGAGGCTACACCTTC. Amino acid sequence: CASSERALRGYTF. The rearrangement joins TRBV6-1 to TRBJ1-2; no clear D. The CDR3 is 13 residues long. Germline V gene lookup returns CDR1 MNHNS and CDR2 SASEGT. V shed 2 bases and J shed 8 bases, with 12 bases lying between them.

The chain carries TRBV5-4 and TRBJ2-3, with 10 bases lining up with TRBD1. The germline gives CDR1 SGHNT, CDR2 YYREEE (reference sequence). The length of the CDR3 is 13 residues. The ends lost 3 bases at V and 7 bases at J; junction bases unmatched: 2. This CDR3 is CASSWDRGNTQYF. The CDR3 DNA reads TGTGCCAGCAGCTGGGACAGGGGAAATACGCAGTATTTT.

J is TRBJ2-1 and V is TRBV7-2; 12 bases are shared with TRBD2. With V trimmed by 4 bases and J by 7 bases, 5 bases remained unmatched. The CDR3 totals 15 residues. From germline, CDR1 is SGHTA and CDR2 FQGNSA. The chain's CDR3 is CASSSLAGGRNEQFF. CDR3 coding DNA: TGTGCCAGCAGCTCCCTAGCGGGGGGGCGAAATGAGCAGTTCTTC.

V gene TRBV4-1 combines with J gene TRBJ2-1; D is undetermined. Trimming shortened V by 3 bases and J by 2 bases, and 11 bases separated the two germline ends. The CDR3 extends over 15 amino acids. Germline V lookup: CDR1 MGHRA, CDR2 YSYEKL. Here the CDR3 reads CASSHPLVAYNEQFF. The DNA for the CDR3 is TGCGCCAGCAGCCACCCTTTGGTCGCCTACAATGAGCAGTTCTTC.

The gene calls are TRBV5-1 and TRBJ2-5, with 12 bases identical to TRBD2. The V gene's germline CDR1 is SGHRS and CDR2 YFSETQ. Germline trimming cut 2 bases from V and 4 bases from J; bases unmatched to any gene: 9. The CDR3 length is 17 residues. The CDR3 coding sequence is TGCGCCAGCAGCTTCCCTTCTAGCGGGGGGGCCGGAGAGACCCAGTACTTC. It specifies CASSFPSSGGAGETQYF.

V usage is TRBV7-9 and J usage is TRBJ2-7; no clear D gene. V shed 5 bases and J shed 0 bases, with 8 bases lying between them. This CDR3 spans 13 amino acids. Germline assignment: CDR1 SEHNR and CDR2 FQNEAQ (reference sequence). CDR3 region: CASSPVGSYEQYF. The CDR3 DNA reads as TGTGCCAGCAGCCCAGTGGGCTCCTACGAGCAGTACTTC.

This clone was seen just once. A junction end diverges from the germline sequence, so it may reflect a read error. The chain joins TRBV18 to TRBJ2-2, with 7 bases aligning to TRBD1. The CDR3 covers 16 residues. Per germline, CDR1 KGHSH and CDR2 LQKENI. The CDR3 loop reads CASSPRTDRTTRELFF. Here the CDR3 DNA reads TGTGCCAGCTCACCACGAACGGACAGGACCACCCGGGAGCTGTTTTTT.

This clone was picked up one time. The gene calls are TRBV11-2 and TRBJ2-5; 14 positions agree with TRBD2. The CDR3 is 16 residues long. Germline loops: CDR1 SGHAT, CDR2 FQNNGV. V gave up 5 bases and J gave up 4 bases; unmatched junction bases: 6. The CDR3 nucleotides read TGTGCCAGCAGCGCCGGACTAGCGGGGGGCCGAGAGACCCAGTACTTC. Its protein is CASSAGLAGGRETQYF.

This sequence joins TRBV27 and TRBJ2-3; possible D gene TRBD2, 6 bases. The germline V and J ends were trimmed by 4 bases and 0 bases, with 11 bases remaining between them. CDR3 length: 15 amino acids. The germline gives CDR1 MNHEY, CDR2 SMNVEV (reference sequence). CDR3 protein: CASSWGVRSTDTQYF. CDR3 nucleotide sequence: TGTGCCAGCAGTTGGGGGGTCAGGAGCACAGATACGCAGTATTTT.

This CDR3 is CASSPGDLSSDGELFF. CDR3 nucleotide sequence: TGTGCCAGCAGCCCTGGTGACCTCTCCTCAGACGGGGAGCTGTTTTTT. The chain is built from TRBV21-1 and TRBJ2-2. TRBV21-1 is shown as a pseudogene. This CDR3 has 16 amino acids.

This CDR3 is CASSMTGVRVNTEAFF. In DNA form, the CDR3 reads TGCGCCAGCAGCATGACAGGGGTGCGGGTGAACACTGAAGCTTTCTTT. J is TRBJ1-1 and V is TRBV5-1; 8 bases align to TRBD1. V was clipped by 4 bases and J by 0 bases; unmatched bases: 8. The CDR3 has 16 residues. Looked up from germline, CDR1 is SGHRS and CDR2 is YFSETQ. The entire variable domain, with the rest obtained from reference TRBV5-1 and TRBJ1-1, is as follows: KAGVTQTPRYLIKTRGQQVTLSCSPISGHRSVSWYQQTPGQGLQFLFEYFSETQRNKGNFPGRFSGRQFSNSRSEMNVSTLELGDSALYLCASSMTGVRVNTEAFFGQGTRLTVV.